These 29 T cell receptor beta chains came from one sample sequenced in a study of blood T cell repertoires in COVID-19. Method: immunoSEQ multiplex PCR; TCRdb's copy keeps in-frame clones and lacks some. The table lists fewer than 55,000 clones, 81% of them singletons. Sequencing was done on a sample of peripheral blood. Receptors originate from a woman older than 75 with COVID-19, enrolled during active disease.

The rearrangement uses TRBV5-1 and TRBJ1-2, with TRBD1 identical over 10 bases. The CDR3 consists of 17 residues. J gave up 0 bases and V 4 bases, and 9 bases lay outside the gene matches. Germline V CDR1 and CDR2: SGHRS, YFSETQ. This chain's CDR3 is CASSRTGGYLTNYGYTF. The CDR3 DNA reads TGCGCCAGCAGCAGGACAGGGGGTTATTTGACTAACTATGGCTACACCTTC.

The J gene is TRBJ2-2, the V gene TRBV3-1 (or the pseudogene TRBV3-2); 7 bases fit TRBD2. The CDR3 has 16 amino acids. Germline CDR1 reads LGHDT; CDR2 reads YNNKEL (reference sequence). V was pared by 1 base and J by 7 bases, with 9 bases of the junction left unmatched. In DNA form, the CDR3 reads TGTGCCAGCAGCCAAGGACGACTAGCCCCGGTCGGGGAGCTGTTTTTT. Protein: CASSQGRLAPVGELFF.

The genes are TRBV2 and TRBJ2-7; 11 nucleotides align to TRBD2. Germline CDR1 and CDR2: SNHLY and FYNNEI. The CDR3 covers 13 residues. The trim removed 6 bases at V and 4 bases at J, leaving 2 bases unmatched. CDR3 nucleotides: TGTGCCAGCAGGGGACTAGCGGCTTACGAGCAGTACTTC. It translates to CASRGLAAYEQYF.

The chain links TRBV19 to TRBJ2-7, with D possibly TRBD2 on 6 matching bases. Germline V gene lookup returns CDR1 LNHDA and CDR2 SQIVND (reference sequence). The CDR3 has 13 residues. Trimming removed 5 bases from V and 5 bases from J, with 13 bases in between. CDR3 sequence (DNA): TGTGCCAGTAGTTCCCGGGGGTCGCACGAGCAGTACTTC. Its protein product is CASSSRGSHEQYF.

This clone is a singleton in its sample. The gene calls are TRBV19 and TRBJ2-3; 9 positions match TRBD2. Unmatched junction bases numbered 11, after V lost 6 bases and J lost 4 bases. Per the germline V gene, CDR1 is LNHDA and CDR2 is SQIVND (reference sequence). The CDR3 contains 16 residues. The CDR3 loop reads CASRGASAGGADTQYF. For the CDR3, the DNA is TGTGCCAGTAGGGGGGCGTCAGCGGGAGGTGCAGATACGCAGTATTTT.

The chain employs TRBV9 and TRBJ2-2; 7 nucleotides line up with TRBD1. The CDR3 covers 15 residues. The trim removed 2 bases at V and 4 bases at J, leaving 5 bases unmatched. CDR1 is SGDLS and CDR2 is YYNGEE in the germline V gene. Here the CDR3 reads CASSVGTVGTGELFF. DNA for the CDR3: TGTGCCAGCAGCGTCGGGACAGTGGGCACCGGGGAGCTGTTTTTT.

This clone appeared once. The chain carries TRBV4-1 and TRBJ2-1, with 8 bases that match TRBD1. V lost 1 base to trimming and J lost 4 bases; unmatched junction nucleotides: 6. The CDR3 has 16 residues. Germline V CDR1 and CDR2: MGHRA, YSYEKL. The CDR3 DNA is TGCGCCAGCAGCCAAGGACCCGGGACAGGTTACAATGAGCAGTTCTTC. The encoded protein is CASSQGPGTGYNEQFF.

This chain joins TRBV24-1 and TRBJ1-6; D is ambiguous. This CDR3 contains 14 residues. The germline CDR1 and CDR2 sequences are KGHDR and SFDVKD. Trimming shortened V by 2 bases and J by 7 bases, and 8 bases separated the two germline ends. This CDR3 is CATSDSRHNSPLHF. The CDR3 nucleotides read TGTGCCACCAGTGATTCTCGACACAATTCACCCCTCCACTTT.

This chain links TRBV9 with TRBJ2-1; 11 bases are a match to TRBD2. The trim removed 0 bases at V and 9 bases at J, leaving 8 bases unmatched. Germline CDR1 is SGDLS and CDR2 is YYNGEE. CDR3 length: 16 residues. CDR3 nucleotides: TGTGCCAGCAGCGTAGATCTAGCGGGAGGAGGAGGTGAGCAGTTCTTC. This gives the protein CASSVDLAGGGGEQFF.

This chain links TRBV20-1 with TRBJ1-6, with TRBD1 matching 7 bases. Germline assignment: CDR1 DFQATT and CDR2 SNEGSKA (reference sequence). The CDR3 contains 15 residues. V was clipped by 3 bases and J by 4 bases; unmatched bases: 6. CDR3 nucleotides: TGCAGTGCTAGTCTATCAGGGGGGTATAATTCACCCCTCCACTTT. Residues: CSASLSGGYNSPLHF.

The chain joins TRBV6-5 to TRBJ1-6; no firm D call. CDR3 length: 13 residues. Trimming took 6 bases from V and 7 from J, leaving 10 bases between them. CDR1 MNHEY and CDR2 SVGAGI come from the germline V gene. CDR3 sequence: CASRRAENSPLHF. The CDR3 DNA is TGTGCCAGCAGACGAGCGGAGAATTCACCCCTCCACTTT.

The DNA for the CDR3 is TGTGCCAGCAGACCCCAAGACAGACTCAACTATGGCTACACCTTC. Amino acid sequence: CASRPQDRLNYGYTF. V gene TRBV28 combines with J gene TRBJ1-2, with D possibly TRBD1 on 5 matching bases. CDR1 is MDHEN, CDR2 SYDVKM, per germline. The CDR3 covers 15 residues. Trimming pared 6 bases from V and 2 bases from J, leaving 16 bases between.

This clone was observed a few times. The chain has TRBV18 and TRBJ2-5; tentatively, D is TRBD1 (6 bases). The ends were cut back, 4 bases at V and 0 bases at J, with 9 bases in the middle. The V gene's germline CDR1 is KGHSH and CDR2 LQKENI. The CDR3 sequence is 14 residues long. This CDR3 reads CASSLQGYQETQYF. DNA of the CDR3: TGTGCCAGCTCACTGCAGGGGTACCAAGAGACCCAGTACTTC.

The chain is built from TRBV15 and TRBJ2-7, with TRBD1 as a possible D gene (5 bases). There are 13 residues in the CDR3. The germline V and J ends were trimmed by 5 bases and 4 bases, with 12 bases remaining between them. Germline-derived CDR1 and CDR2 are LNHNV and YYDKDF (reference sequence). The CDR3 is CATSPLQGYEQYF. The CDR3 DNA sequence: TGTGCCACCAGCCCCCTTCAGGGTTACGAGCAGTACTTC.

The chain employs TRBV6-6 and TRBJ2-3; 8 bases are shared with TRBD2. CDR1 is MNHNY and CDR2 is SVGAGI in the germline V gene (reference sequence). This CDR3 contains 14 residues. The V and J ends lost 7 bases and 6 bases, in that order; junction bases with no gene match: 9. CDR3 in amino acids: CASNPGGARDTQYF. Here the CDR3 DNA reads TGTGCCAGCAACCCGGGGGGGGCAAGGGATACGCAGTATTTT.

This clone was observed a few times. The J gene is TRBJ2-3, the V gene TRBV11-3; D is perhaps TRBD2 (5 bases). CDR3 size: 17 residues. Trimming stripped 2 bases from V and 0 bases from J, with 15 bases between. Germline V CDR1 and CDR2: SGHNT, YENEEA. The CDR3, as DNA: TGTGCCAGCAGCTTACTCCCGGGGTCGGTTAGCACAGATACGCAGTATTTT. It is translated as CASSLLPGSVSTDTQYF.

The chain recombines TRBV7-9 with TRBJ2-3, with D possibly matching TRBD1 (6 bases). The CDR3 totals 18 residues. The V end was cut by 2 bases, the J end by 2 bases, with 20 bases between. CDR1 is SEHNR, CDR2 FQNEAQ, per germline (reference sequence). CDR3 in DNA: TGTGCCAGCAGCTTATCTCAATTTACAGGGCCCCTCACAGATACGCAGTATTTT. Its protein product is CASSLSQFTGPLTDTQYF.

The CDR3 region has the DNA TGTGCCAGCTCACCATACTTAGATACGCAGTATTTT. As protein: CASSPYLDTQYF. The V and J genes are TRBV18 and TRBJ2-3; the D is unclear. V shed 2 bases and J shed 5 bases, with 5 bases lying between them. The CDR3 has 12 amino acids. Per germline, CDR1 KGHSH and CDR2 LQKENI.

The chain has TRBV7-3 and TRBJ2-7, with 7 bases fitting TRBD1. Looked up from germline, CDR1 is SGHTA and CDR2 is FQGTGA. J lost 3 bases, V lost 0 bases, and 8 bases had no gene match. The CDR3 loop spans 16 amino acids. Here the CDR3 DNA reads TGTGCCAGCAGCTTAACGGGTGCAGGGGGTAACTACGAGCAGTACTTC. This translates into CASSLTGAGGNYEQYF.

The chain links TRBV6-4 to TRBJ2-5; a possible D gene is TRBD2 (6 bases). Germline CDR1 reads MRHNA; CDR2 reads SNTAGT. V dropped 5 bases and J dropped 2 bases, with 15 bases sitting between them. CDR3 length equals 15 residues. The CDR3, as DNA: TGTGCCAGCAGTTTAAGGGGAGGCGAACAAGAGACCCAGTACTTC. Translation: CASSLRGGEQETQYF.

The rearrangement links TRBV27 to TRBJ2-1, with 10 bases matching TRBD2. CDR1 is MNHEY, CDR2 SMNVEV, per germline (reference sequence). This CDR3 has 16 amino acids. V shed 5 bases, J shed 2 bases, and the junction held 6 bases outside the gene matches. Here the CDR3 reads CASSLPSGRAYNEQFF. Written as DNA, the CDR3 is TGTGCCAGCAGTCTACCCAGCGGGAGGGCCTACAATGAGCAGTTCTTC.

The chain has TRBV6-1 and TRBJ2-1, with 11 bases fitting TRBD2. The germline V gene has CDR1 MNHNS and CDR2 SASEGT. With 4 bases clipped from V and 2 bases from J, the junction kept 4 bases outside the gene matches. The CDR3 runs to 16 residues. As DNA, the CDR3 is TGTGCCAGCAGTGTTAGCGGGAGGGCCCCCTACAATGAGCAGTTCTTC. Its translation: CASSVSGRAPYNEQFF.

This clone came up once. The gene calls are TRBV4-1 and TRBJ2-7, with D uncertain. This CDR3 region has 13 residues. The V gene lost 0 bases and the J gene lost 6 bases, with 9 bases spanning the gap. The germline V gene encodes CDR1 MGHRA and CDR2 YSYEKL. The CDR3 bases are TGCGCCAGCAGCCAAGATCTCCGGGTCGAGCAGTACTTC. Translation: CASSQDLRVEQYF.

Here the CDR3 DNA reads TGTGCCAGCAGCTTAGCGGCGGGAGGGCCAAGGGATGAGCAGTTCTTC. Its protein product is CASSLAAGGPRDEQFF. The chain links TRBV7-9 to TRBJ2-1, with 9 bases fitting TRBD2. This CDR3 has 16 residues. Germline CDR1 is SEHNR and CDR2 is FQNEAQ (reference sequence). J lost 8 bases, V lost 0 bases, and 8 bases had no gene match.

This chain links TRBV5-4 with TRBJ2-3, with 7 bases fitting TRBD1. This CDR3 is 16 amino acids long. Germline V gives CDR1 SGHNT, CDR2 YYREEE (reference sequence). J gave up 0 bases and V 1 base, and 5 bases lay outside the gene matches. CDR3 residues: CASSLKQGISTDTQYF. The CDR3 region has the DNA TGTGCCAGCAGCTTGAAACAGGGGATAAGCACAGATACGCAGTATTTT.

The chain is built from TRBV7-6 and TRBJ2-7, with 7 bases lining up with TRBD1. The CDR3 runs 17 residues. Germline V gene sequence: CDR1 SGHVS, CDR2 FNYEAQ. V shed 1 base, J shed 4 bases, and the junction held 13 bases outside the gene matches. As DNA, the CDR3 is TGTGCCAGCAGCTTAGAGGTGAACCGTGGCAGGGGGTACGAGCAGTACTTC. This gives the protein CASSLEVNRGRGYEQYF.

V is TRBV28 and J is TRBJ2-6; possible D gene TRBD1, 5 bases. The V gene's germline CDR1 is MDHEN and CDR2 SYDVKM. This CDR3 contains 15 residues. The V end was cut by 5 bases, the J end by 4 bases, with 12 bases between. Written as DNA, the CDR3 is TGTGCCAGCAGTAAAGGGGCTACGGGGGCCAACGTCCTGACTTTC. Protein sequence: CASSKGATGANVLTF.

The rearrangement links TRBV3-1 (or the pseudogene TRBV3-2) to TRBJ2-7; the D gene is possibly TRBD2 (6 bases). In germline, CDR1 is LGHDT, CDR2 YNNKEL (reference sequence). This CDR3 comprises 14 residues. The ends were cut back, 2 bases at V and 3 bases at J, with 11 bases in the middle. CDR3 sequence (DNA): TGTGCCAGCAGCCAAATAGCGGTAGGCTACGAGCAGTACTTC. As protein: CASSQIAVGYEQYF.

The CDR3 region is CASSYIAGSYNEQFF. CDR3 sequence (DNA): TGTGCCAGCAGTTACATAGCGGGCTCCTACAATGAGCAGTTCTTC. The chain carries TRBV6-5 and TRBJ2-1; 7 bases fit TRBD2. The CDR3 has 15 residues. V shed 2 bases and J 0 bases; nucleotides not matched to a gene: 1. Germline V gene lookup returns CDR1 MNHEY and CDR2 SVGAGI.